The rows below give T cell receptor beta chains drawn from one sample of a study of cytomegalovirus exposure and HLA in healthy donors. Using immunoSEQ multiplex PCR, the repertoire was profiled, and TCRdb retains in-frame clones only, with some absent. The data contain 160,000 or so clones, roughly 89% of them singletons. Sequencing used PBMCs. The receptors shown here come from a woman aged 25 to 39 in good health and CMV-seronegative. CDR3s include the opening cysteine and the closing phenylalanine or tryptophan. Fields, in order: V gene, D gene, J gene, clone size, CDR3 protein, CDR3 DNA. D genes are given only for firm matches. The size of a clone is reported for some rows only, either as once, few or many, or as a class for expanded clones.

v_call: TRBV20-1
d_call: .
j_call: TRBJ2-3
clone_size: once
cdr3_aa: CSAPLVDTQYF
cdr3_nt: TGCAGTGCTCCCCTTGTCGATACGCAGTATTTT

v_call: TRBV5-1
d_call: TRBD1
j_call: TRBJ1-2
clone_size: .
cdr3_aa: CASSSTGGSGGSTDYGYTF
cdr3_nt: TGCGCCAGCAGCTCTACCGGAGGTTCAGGGGGGAGTACGGACTATGGCTACACCTTC

v_call: TRBV28
d_call: .
j_call: TRBJ2-5
clone_size: .
cdr3_aa: CASSLSGLAVQYF
cdr3_nt: TGTGCCAGCAGTTTATCGGGACTCGCTGTGCAGTACTTC

v_call: TRBV9
d_call: .
j_call: TRBJ2-7
clone_size: .
cdr3_aa: CASSARDSGSEQYF
cdr3_nt: TGTGCCAGCAGCGCGCGGGACAGCGGGTCCGAGCAGTACTTC

v_call: TRBV4-1
d_call: TRBD2
j_call: TRBJ2-7
clone_size: .
cdr3_aa: CASSRRGAGPNYEQYF
cdr3_nt: TGCGCCAGCAGCCGCCGCGGAGCGGGACCAAACTACGAGCAGTACTTC

v_call: TRBV11-3
d_call: .
j_call: TRBJ2-2
clone_size: .
cdr3_aa: CASSLDRRGELFF
cdr3_nt: TGTGCCAGCAGTCTTGACAGACGCGGGGAGCTGTTTTTT

v_call: TRBV28
d_call: TRBD2
j_call: TRBJ2-2
clone_size: .
cdr3_aa: CASLLGAGGLAPTGELFF
cdr3_nt: TGTGCCAGCCTCCTCGGGGCTGGAGGACTAGCGCCTACCGGGGAGCTGTTTTTT

v_call: TRBV5-1
d_call: TRBD1
j_call: TRBJ2-3
clone_size: .
cdr3_aa: CASSPNRGDWADTQYF
cdr3_nt: TGCGCCAGCAGCCCTAACAGGGGAGATTGGGCAGATACGCAGTATTTT

v_call: TRBV28
d_call: TRBD2
j_call: TRBJ2-5
clone_size: .
cdr3_aa: CASSSGIAGVRETQYF
cdr3_nt: TGTGCCAGCAGTTCTGGTATAGCGGGAGTTCGGGAGACCCAGTACTTC

v_call: TRBV6-5
d_call: .
j_call: TRBJ1-2
clone_size: once
cdr3_aa: CASTYNRELNGYTF
cdr3_nt: TGTGCCAGCACCTATAACAGGGAATTGAACGGCTACACCTTC

v_call: TRBV27
d_call: .
j_call: TRBJ1-1
clone_size: .
cdr3_aa: CASKGGGPEAFF
cdr3_nt: TGTGCCAGCAAAGGCGGGGGGCCTGAAGCTTTCTTT

v_call: TRBV4-3
d_call: TRBD1
j_call: TRBJ2-3
clone_size: .
cdr3_aa: CASSQERQGTTDTQYF
cdr3_nt: TGCGCCAGCAGCCAAGAGAGACAGGGAACCACAGATACGCAGTATTTT

v_call: TRBV29-1
d_call: .
j_call: TRBJ2-5
clone_size: .
cdr3_aa: CSVDPPRAQETQYF
cdr3_nt: TGCAGCGTTGACCCCCCCAGGGCCCAAGAGACCCAGTACTTC

v_call: TRBV5-1
d_call: TRBD1
j_call: TRBJ2-2
clone_size: .
cdr3_aa: CASNGQGYFGELFF
cdr3_nt: TGCGCCAGCAACGGACAGGGGTATTTCGGGGAGCTGTTTTTT

v_call: TRBV29-1
d_call: .
j_call: TRBJ2-2
clone_size: .
cdr3_aa: CSVEDRGKDNRRELFF
cdr3_nt: TGCAGCGTTGAAGATAGGGGGAAGGATAACCGGAGGGAGCTGTTTTTT

v_call: TRBV6-5
d_call: .
j_call: TRBJ2-1
clone_size: .
cdr3_aa: CASSRTKGEQFF
cdr3_nt: TGTGCCAGCAGCCGGACTAAGGGTGAGCAGTTCTTC

v_call: TRBV19
d_call: TRBD2
j_call: TRBJ2-7
clone_size: .
cdr3_aa: CASSVREGEQYF
cdr3_nt: TGTGCCAGTAGCGTCAGGGAGGGCGAGCAGTACTTC

v_call: TRBV30
d_call: .
j_call: TRBJ1-4
clone_size: few
cdr3_aa: CAWSRDDREKLFF
cdr3_nt: TGTGCCTGGAGCAGGGACGACAGGGAAAAACTGTTTTTT

v_call: TRBV28
d_call: .
j_call: TRBJ2-7
clone_size: .
cdr3_aa: CASSLRGFSYEQYF
cdr3_nt: TGTGCCAGCAGTTTAAGGGGGTTCTCCTACGAGCAGTACTTC

v_call: TRBV7-9
d_call: TRBD1
j_call: TRBJ1-5
clone_size: .
cdr3_aa: CASSFEGALSNQPQHF
cdr3_nt: TGTGCCAGCAGCTTCGAGGGGGCCTTAAGCAATCAGCCCCAGCATTTT

v_call: TRBV14
d_call: .
j_call: TRBJ1-1
clone_size: few
cdr3_aa: CASSGQLNTEAFF
cdr3_nt: TGTGCCAGCAGTGGACAGCTGAACACTGAAGCTTTCTTT

v_call: TRBV7-3
d_call: .
j_call: TRBJ1-2
clone_size: .
cdr3_aa: CASSHGVIGGYGYTF
cdr3_nt: TGTGCCAGCAGCCACGGCGTCATTGGGGGGTATGGCTACACCTTC

v_call: TRBV30
d_call: TRBD2
j_call: TRBJ2-1
clone_size: .
cdr3_aa: CACRLRGSSYNEQFF
cdr3_nt: TGTGCCTGTAGGTTGCGGGGGAGCTCCTACAATGAGCAGTTCTTC

v_call: TRBV7-9
d_call: TRBD1
j_call: TRBJ2-5
clone_size: .
cdr3_aa: CASSLTGVQEAQYF
cdr3_nt: TGTGCCAGCAGCTTAACAGGGGTTCAAGAGGCCCAGTACTTC

v_call: TRBV25-1
d_call: TRBD1
j_call: TRBJ2-4
clone_size: .
cdr3_aa: CASTQGDIQYF
cdr3_nt: TGTGCCAGCACCCAGGGGGACATTCAGTACTTC

v_call: TRBV5-4
d_call: TRBD1
j_call: TRBJ1-1
clone_size: .
cdr3_aa: CASSQTGAGTEAFF
cdr3_nt: TGTGCCAGCAGCCAGACAGGGGCTGGGACTGAAGCTTTCTTT

v_call: TRBV19
d_call: TRBD2
j_call: TRBJ2-2
clone_size: .
cdr3_aa: CASSMPRGGTTNTGELFF
cdr3_nt: TGTGCCAGTAGTATGCCCCGGGGAGGGACGACAAACACCGGGGAGCTGTTTTTT

v_call: TRBV28
d_call: .
j_call: TRBJ1-2
clone_size: .
cdr3_aa: CASSGRGGGYTF
cdr3_nt: TGTGCCAGCAGTGGTCGAGGGGGTGGCTACACCTTC

v_call: TRBV9
d_call: .
j_call: TRBJ2-3
clone_size: once
cdr3_aa: CASSGLPSGGDTQYF
cdr3_nt: TGTGCCAGCAGCGGACTACCCTCCGGAGGAGATACGCAGTATTTT

v_call: TRBV19
d_call: TRBD1
j_call: TRBJ1-1
clone_size: .
cdr3_aa: CASSVSDRGVVAFF
cdr3_nt: TGTGCCAGTAGTGTCTCGGACAGGGGGGTGGTAGCTTTCTTT

v_call: TRBV5-6
d_call: TRBD2
j_call: TRBJ2-1
clone_size: .
cdr3_aa: CASRFSGAEQFF
cdr3_nt: TGTGCCAGCAGATTTAGCGGGGCTGAGCAGTTCTTC

v_call: TRBV9
d_call: TRBD1
j_call: TRBJ2-7
clone_size: .
cdr3_aa: CASSEGAGGYEQYF
cdr3_nt: TGTGCCAGCAGCGAAGGAGCAGGGGGTTACGAGCAGTACTTC

v_call: TRBV19
d_call: .
j_call: TRBJ2-7
clone_size: .
cdr3_aa: CASSIGPGPYEQYF
cdr3_nt: TGTGCCAGTAGTATAGGGCCTGGCCCCTACGAGCAGTACTTC

v_call: TRBV5-1
d_call: .
j_call: TRBJ2-3
clone_size: .
cdr3_aa: CASRVGESGGTDTQYF
cdr3_nt: TGCGCCAGCAGAGTTGGAGAGTCAGGGGGCACAGATACGCAGTATTTT

v_call: TRBV12-5
d_call: .
j_call: TRBJ2-2
clone_size: .
cdr3_aa: CASGLTPAGTLSLPNTGELFF
cdr3_nt: TGTGCTAGTGGTTTGACTCCAGCCGGGACACTTAGCCTCCCGAACACCGGGGAGCTGTTTTTT

v_call: TRBV11-2
d_call: .
j_call: TRBJ1-2
clone_size: .
cdr3_aa: CASSLNRGYTF
cdr3_nt: TGTGCCAGCAGCTTGAACCGGGGCTACACCTTC

v_call: TRBV27
d_call: .
j_call: TRBJ2-3
clone_size: few
cdr3_aa: CASSFHHSTDTQYF
cdr3_nt: TGTGCCAGCAGTTTCCATCATAGCACAGATACGCAGTATTTT

v_call: TRBV27
d_call: TRBD1
j_call: TRBJ1-4
clone_size: .
cdr3_aa: CASSKEDRGRLEKLFF
cdr3_nt: TGTGCCAGCAGCAAGGAGGACAGGGGGCGTTTAGAAAAACTGTTTTTT

v_call: TRBV28
d_call: TRBD2
j_call: TRBJ2-1
clone_size: .
cdr3_aa: CASSATGLALNEQFF
cdr3_nt: TGTGCCAGCAGTGCGACGGGACTAGCCCTCAATGAGCAGTTCTTC

v_call: TRBV28
d_call: TRBD1
j_call: TRBJ1-5
clone_size: once
cdr3_aa: CASRTSGTGNQPQHF
cdr3_nt: TGTGCCAGCAGGACATCCGGGACAGGGAATCAGCCCCAGCATTTT

v_call: TRBV5-1
d_call: .
j_call: TRBJ2-7
clone_size: .
cdr3_aa: CASSLHSGPTYEQYF
cdr3_nt: TGCGCCAGCAGCTTGCATAGCGGTCCCACCTACGAGCAGTACTTC

v_call: TRBV29-1
d_call: .
j_call: TRBJ1-2
clone_size: .
cdr3_aa: CSVGLQGHYGYTF
cdr3_nt: TGCAGCGTGGGCCTCCAAGGTCACTATGGCTACACCTTC

v_call: TRBV18
d_call: TRBD1
j_call: TRBJ1-5
clone_size: .
cdr3_aa: CASSPQGVRNQPQHF
cdr3_nt: TGTGCCAGCTCACCCCAGGGGGTACGAAATCAGCCCCAGCATTTT

v_call: TRBV6-1
d_call: .
j_call: TRBJ2-1
clone_size: few
cdr3_aa: CASSAQLYNEQFF
cdr3_nt: TGTGCCAGCAGTGCCCAACTCTACAATGAGCAGTTCTTC

v_call: TRBV2
d_call: .
j_call: TRBJ1-2
clone_size: .
cdr3_aa: CASRTDLNYGYTF
cdr3_nt: TGTGCCAGCAGGACAGACCTTAACTATGGCTACACCTTC

v_call: TRBV6-6
d_call: TRBD2
j_call: TRBJ2-1
clone_size: .
cdr3_aa: CASRPTSGSYNEQFF
cdr3_nt: TGTGCCAGCAGACCTACTAGCGGGAGCTACAATGAGCAGTTCTTC

v_call: TRBV6-4
d_call: .
j_call: TRBJ2-3
clone_size: once
cdr3_aa: CASSDSPADTQYF
cdr3_nt: TGTGCCAGCAGTGACTCTCCGGCAGATACGCAGTATTTT

v_call: TRBV18
d_call: .
j_call: TRBJ1-1
clone_size: .
cdr3_aa: CASSPDLGTEAFF
cdr3_nt: TGTGCCAGCTCACCCGACCTAGGCACTGAAGCTTTCTTT

v_call: TRBV28
d_call: .
j_call: TRBJ1-1
clone_size: .
cdr3_aa: CASSFADRNEAFF
cdr3_nt: TGTGCCAGCAGTTTTGCCGACAGGAATGAAGCTTTCTTT

v_call: TRBV7-8
d_call: TRBD2
j_call: TRBJ2-7
clone_size: .
cdr3_aa: CASSLVGGRGYEQYF
cdr3_nt: TGTGCCAGCAGCTTAGTGGGCGGGAGAGGCTACGAGCAGTACTTC

v_call: TRBV6-6
d_call: .
j_call: TRBJ2-5
clone_size: once
cdr3_aa: CASSLPGLQETQYF
cdr3_nt: TGTGCCAGCAGTCTACCGGGACTTCAAGAGACCCAGTACTTC

v_call: TRBV5-4
d_call: .
j_call: TRBJ1-3
clone_size: few
cdr3_aa: CASSSDISGNTIYF
cdr3_nt: TGTGCCAGCAGCTCTGACATATCTGGAAACACCATATATTTT